This T cell receptor beta chain originates from a study of Graves' ophthalmopathy and Graves' hyperthyroidism. This clonotype has a count of ten or more. What it recognizes is unknown. The starting material, around 9.3 ml of fresh peripheral blood, provided the PBMCs. The length of the CDR3 is 16 residues. With 5 bases clipped from V and 5 bases from J, the junction kept 9 bases outside the gene matches. The sequenced template was RNA, covering the TCR beta CDR3 region. RT-PCR was first run with HTBI primers, then multiplex PCR in a second round. TCRdb reanalysed the multiplex PCR reads using MiXCR and keeps one entry per CDR3 protein. Of some 160,000 distinct CDR3 sequences detected, roughly two fifths appear once; the ten largest clones hold nearly 9%. Study-wide results and caveats: Blood contained most expanded thyroid clonotypes exceeding 0.001 frequency.

The sequenced sample consisted of peripheral blood. This chain connects TRBV12-3 or TRBV12-4 to TRBJ2-2; 9 nucleotides agree with TRBD1. The receptor was isolated from a man aged 25-45 years with Graves' ophthalmopathy. The CDR3 loop reads CASSNPTGGGTGELFF. The CDR3 nucleotides read TGTGCCAGCAGTAATCCGACAGGGGGTGGAACCGGGGAGCTGTTTTTT.